The rows below give T cell receptor beta chains drawn from one sample of a study of blood T cells in healthy people across ages. TCRdb recomputed calls from the 5' RACE reads with MiXCR, one row per CDR3 protein. The sample contains 650,000 to 1,000,000 distinct CDR3 sequences, about half of which appear only once. Specimen: blood. Receptor source: a man at least 80 years old in good health. The CDR3 runs from the conserved cysteine through the conserved F or W. D genes are given only for firm matches. Size is omitted from some rows. Given values are once, few, many or a class for expanded clones.

>TRBJ1-5|TRBV10-3|few|NA
CAISESLNSNQPQHF
TGTGCCATCAGTGAGTCCCTGAACAGCAATCAGCCCCAGCATTTT
>TRBJ1-4|TRBV15|NA|NA
CATSRDRQQEKLFF
TGTGCCACCAGCAGAGATCGTCAACAGGAAAAACTGTTTTTT
>TRBJ2-5|TRBV9|few|NA
CASSPGPTSGSNEQYF
TGTGCCAGCAGCCCCGGACCGACCTCGGGGAGCAATGAGCAGTACTTC
>TRBJ2-5|TRBV18|NA|NA
CASSPVETQYF
TGTGCCAGCTCACCGGTAGAGACCCAGTACTTC
>TRBJ2-7|TRBV28|NA|NA
CASSRRYEQYF
TGTGCCAGCAGCCGACGCTACGAGCAGTACTTC
>TRBJ2-3|TRBV28|NA|TRBD2
CASSPLWRGESTDTQYF
TGTGCCAGCAGTCCTCTATGGCGGGGGGAGAGCACAGATACGCAGTATTTT
>TRBJ2-7|TRBV20-1|NA|TRBD1
CSAPIVGQAPYEQYF
TGCAGTGCTCCCATAGTAGGACAGGCCCCCTACGAGCAGTACTTC
>TRBJ2-5|TRBV27|NA|TRBD1
CASSSDREVETQYF
TGTGCCAGCAGTTCGGACAGGGAGGTGGAGACCCAGTACTTC
>TRBJ2-2|TRBV29-1|NA|NA
CSVYNFGPGGLFF
TGCAGCGTTTACAACTTTGGCCCCGGCGGGCTGTTTTTT
>TRBJ2-7|TRBV28|few|TRBD2
CASSNGRYEQYF
TGTGCCAGCAGTAACGGGAGGTACGAGCAGTACTTC
>TRBJ2-7|TRBV20-1|NA|TRBD2
CSARDQRGTSGSTYNEQYF
TGCAGTGCTAGAGACCAAAGGGGGACTAGCGGGAGTACCTACAATGAGCAGTACTTC
>TRBJ2-3|TRBV20-1|few|NA
CSASGPTGFVGDTQYF
TGCAGTGCTAGTGGACCCACAGGATTCGTAGGAGATACGCAGTATTTT
>TRBJ1-1|TRBV29-1|NA|NA
CSVEPTPGAVEAFF
TGCAGCGTTGAACCAACACCGGGAGCTGTTGAAGCTTTCTTT
>TRBJ2-2|TRBV11-3|once|NA
CAISDHYNTGELFF
TGTGCCATCAGCGATCACTATAACACCGGGGAGCTGTTTTTT
>TRBJ2-5|TRBV3-1|few|NA
CASSQTRDGQQETQYF
TGTGCCAGCAGCCAAACTCGGGACGGGCAGCAAGAGACCCAGTACTTC
>TRBJ2-1|TRBV5-1|NA|TRBD2
CASSPSTSGNGYNEQFF
TGCGCCAGCAGCCCTTCGACTAGCGGGAACGGATACAATGAGCAGTTCTTC
>TRBJ2-7|TRBV7-2|NA|TRBD2
CASSLRLAGGFGEQYF
TGTGCCAGCAGCTTACGACTAGCGGGAGGTTTTGGCGAGCAGTACTTC
>TRBJ2-7|TRBV3-1|few|NA
CASSQSYSYEQYF
TGTGCCAGCAGCCAGTCTTACAGCTACGAGCAGTACTTC
>TRBJ2-7|TRBV20-1|many|TRBD2
CSATPGTSGRAEQYF
TGCAGTGCTACCCCCGGGACTAGCGGGAGGGCCGAGCAGTACTTC
>TRBJ2-1|TRBV4-2|NA|NA
CASSQERWRNHEQFF
TGTGCCAGCAGCCAAGAGCGTTGGCGGAACCATGAGCAGTTCTTC
>TRBJ2-1|TRBV12-3/TRBV12-4|many|NA
CASSLYEGIGNEQFF
TGTGCCAGCAGTTTATATGAGGGGATTGGCAATGAGCAGTTCTTC
>TRBJ2-5|TRBV12-3/TRBV12-4|NA|NA
CASSLGGSSETQYF
TGTGCCAGCAGTTTAGGTGGCTCCTCAGAGACCCAGTACTTC
>TRBJ2-1|TRBV27|NA|NA
CASSPRGPSRSEQFF
TGTGCCAGCAGTCCTAGGGGACCCTCCCGTTCTGAGCAGTTCTTC
>TRBJ1-2|TRBV7-2|NA|NA
CASSPGGAQGLGGYTF
TGTGCCAGCAGCCCTGGCGGGGCCCAGGGGCTTGGTGGCTACACCTTC
>TRBJ2-7|TRBV20-1|NA|TRBD2
CSARVAGVHEQYF
TGCAGTGCTAGGGTAGCGGGAGTTCACGAGCAGTACTTC
>TRBJ2-5|TRBV7-2|NA|TRBD2
CASSVPGLAGVEQYF
TGTGCCAGCAGCGTACCGGGACTAGCGGGAGTTGAGCAGTACTTC
>TRBJ2-5|TRBV21-1|few|NA
CASSKTRDRGLMETQYF
TGTGCCAGCAGCAAGACTCGGGACAGGGGGTTAATGGAGACCCAGTACTTC
>TRBJ2-3|TRBV29-1|few|NA
CSAGIGDTQYF
TGCAGCGCGGGAATAGGAGATACGCAGTATTTT
>TRBJ2-3|TRBV7-9|NA|NA
CASSSDRSSPDTQYF
TGTGCCAGCAGCTCCGACAGGAGTAGCCCAGATACGCAGTATTTT
>TRBJ2-7|TRBV15|once|TRBD2
CATSRDQGLAGGPQYF
TGTGCCACCAGCAGAGATCAAGGTCTAGCGGGGGGGCCCCAGTACTTC
>TRBJ2-1|TRBV5-1|many|TRBD2
CASSFDSRGSEQFF
TGCGCCAGCAGCTTTGATTCGCGGGGGAGTGAGCAGTTCTTC
>TRBJ1-2|TRBV9|NA|NA
CASSVVGAPDSNYGYTF
TGTGCCAGCAGCGTAGTGGGGGCCCCCGACAGTAACTATGGCTACACCTTC
>TRBJ2-5|TRBV12-3/TRBV12-4|NA|NA
CASILAGSNNEQYF
TGTGCCAGCATCTTGGCCGGGTCGAACAATGAGCAGTACTTC
>TRBJ2-7|TRBV6-2/TRBV6-3|few|TRBD2
CASSYTGAGVREQYF
TGTGCCAGCAGTTACACCGGGGCGGGAGTACGCGAGCAGTACTTC
>TRBJ1-5|TRBV6-2/TRBV6-3|NA|TRBD1
CASTLTGDSVQPQHF
TGTGCCAGCACCCTCACAGGGGATTCTGTTCAGCCCCAGCATTTT
>TRBJ2-7|TRBV28|NA|TRBD2
CASSLASGGSYNEQYF
TGTGCCAGCAGTTTGGCTAGCGGGGGGAGTTACAATGAGCAGTACTTC
>TRBJ2-1|TRBV7-2|many|NA
CASSPEAGSYNEQFF
TGTGCCAGCAGCCCCGAGGCGGGGTCCTACAATGAGCAGTTCTTC
>TRBJ2-1|TRBV5-1|NA|TRBD2
CASSPLSGLAGGTSNEQFF
TGCGCCAGCAGCCCACTATCGGGACTAGCGGGGGGAACCTCCAATGAGCAGTTCTTC
>TRBJ2-1|TRBV28|few|TRBD1
CASSANRGSYNEQFF
TGTGCCAGCAGCGCGAACAGGGGTTCCTACAATGAGCAGTTCTTC
>TRBJ1-4|TRBV20-1|NA|NA
CGAGDWTETNEKLFF
TGCGGTGCTGGAGATTGGACGGAAACAAATGAAAAACTGTTTTTT
>TRBJ2-4|TRBV28|NA|NA
CASTSRDTIAKNIQYF
TGTGCCAGCACCTCCCGGGACACAATAGCCAAAAACATTCAGTACTTC
>TRBJ1-6|TRBV6-5|NA|NA
CASSYAQPGSGSPLHF
TGTGCCAGCAGTTACGCTCAACCAGGCTCCGGTTCACCCCTCCACTTT